This T cell receptor (beta chain) was obtained from a study of T cells after yellow fever vaccination. Turning to this clonotype: As yet, its antigen is unknown.

The authors made TCR cDNA by 5'RACE template switching, adding a universal primer site and UMIs. TCRdb re-analysed the 5' RACE reads in MiXCR, keeping a single row per CDR3 protein. The table has about 340,000 distinct CDR3 sequences, about 12% seen once. The CDR3 runs 14 residues. J was trimmed by 12 bases and V by 3 bases; bases with no gene match: 9. Germline V gene sequence: CDR1 SGHAT, CDR2 FQNNGV. The study's findings and limits: Weaker, the secondary response peaked sooner, at day 5 versus 15. CD4 and CD8 compartments shared a small share of clonotypes, likely from convergent recombination.

Sequencing was performed on CD4+ T cells sorted from PBMCs, taken 15 days after the yellow fever booster vaccination. The receptor was isolated from a man aged 18 to 35 who received the YFV17D yellow fever vaccine. The V gene is TRBV11-2, the J gene TRBJ2-3; 10 nucleotides agree with TRBD2. The CDR3 DNA reads TGTGCCAGCAGCTTCAGCGGGGGGGCCAGTAGTCAGTATTTT. This encodes CASSFSGGASSQYF.